The 30 T cell receptor beta chains in this list originate from one sample, sequenced in a study of beta chain features in type 1 diabetes. Investigators reverse transcribed all isolated RNA, so they sequenced expressed TCRB transcripts. The data were produced by immunoSEQ multiplex PCR, yet TCRdb's version contains in-frame clones alone and is incomplete. This sample has 900,000 or so clones, with roughly a sixth found just once. The sequenced sample was naive CD4+ T cells from blood. These receptors all come from a woman between 18 and 29 years old in good health.

The V and J genes are TRBV5-4 and TRBJ1-1; D unclear. Trimming removed 0 bases from V and 1 base from J, with 10 bases in between. CDR3 size: 15 residues. The germline V gene encodes CDR1 SGHNT and CDR2 YYREEE (reference sequence). Here the CDR3 DNA reads TGTGCCAGCAGCTTGGCCCGCTCGGCGAACACTGAAGCTTTCTTT. This gives the protein CASSLARSANTEAFF. The variable domain in full, with the rest retrieved from reference TRBV5-4 and TRBJ1-1, is ETGVTQSPTHLIKTRGQQVTLRCSSQSGHNTVSWYQQALGQGPQFIFQYYREEENGRGNFPPRFSGLQFPNYSSELNVNALELDDSALYLCASSLARSANTEAFFGQGTRLTVV.

This clone appeared a few times. The chain is built from TRBV13 and TRBJ2-1; D tentatively reads TRBD1 or TRBD2 (5 bases each). Per the germline V gene, CDR1 is PRHDT and CDR2 is FYEKMQ (reference sequence). V was clipped by 5 bases and J by 4 bases, with 15 bases between them. This CDR3 contains 15 residues. The CDR3 sequence: CASSRTGLRYNEQFF. The CDR3 DNA reads TGTGCCAGCAGCCGAACAGGACTCCGGTACAATGAGCAGTTCTTC.

This clone appeared a few times. The V call is TRBV2, the J call TRBJ2-7; 9 nucleotides match TRBD2. The CDR3 is 14 amino acids. V was pared by 6 bases and J by 6 bases, with 9 bases of the junction left unmatched. Looked up from germline, CDR1 is SNHLY and CDR2 is FYNNEI. The CDR3 here is CASSGGRASFEQYF. CDR3 DNA: TGTGCCAGCAGCGGCGGGAGGGCCTCTTTCGAGCAGTACTTC.

This clone was detected only a few times. The chain employs TRBV29-1 and TRBJ2-7; TRBD2 matches at 13 bases. J was trimmed by 4 bases and V by 5 bases; bases with no gene match: 2. CDR1 and CDR2 (germline): SQVTM, ANQGSEA. The CDR3 loop spans 13 amino acids. CDR3 nucleotides: TGCAGCGTTTTGGGACTAGCGGGATACGAGCAGTACTTC. It specifies CSVLGLAGYEQYF.

This clone was picked up a small number of times. V and J are TRBV11-1 and TRBJ2-2; TRBD2 matches 11 bases. The ends lost 1 base at V and 5 bases at J; junction bases unmatched: 6. Per germline, CDR1 SGHAT and CDR2 FQDESV (reference sequence). The CDR3 length is 17 residues. CDR3 amino acids: CASSLGLAGGGTGELFF. The CDR3 coding sequence is TGTGCCAGCAGCTTAGGTCTAGCGGGAGGAGGAACCGGGGAGCTGTTTTTT. The entire variable domain, with the rest obtained from reference TRBV11-1 and TRBJ2-2, is as follows: EAEVAQSPRYKITEKSQAVAFWCDPISGHATLYWYRQILGQGPELLVQFQDESVVDDSQLPKDRFSAERLKGVDSTLKIQPAELGDSAMYLCASSLGLAGGGTGELFFGEGSRLTVL.

CDR3 protein: CAISESYQTDEQFF. CDR3 DNA: TGTGCCATCAGTGAGTCGTACCAGACGGATGAGCAGTTCTTC. The chain couples TRBV10-3 to TRBJ2-1; D is undetermined. Germline V lookup: CDR1 ENHRY, CDR2 SYGVKD. Trimming removed 0 bases at V and 8 bases at J, with 11 bases between. CDR3 size: 14 residues.

In nucleotides, the CDR3 is TGTGCCAGCAGCAACTACCCGGGGGCTGGGGCCAACGTCCTGACTTTC. Translated: CASSNYPGAGANVLTF. This sequence joins TRBV7-3 and TRBJ2-6, with D possibly TRBD2 on 6 matching bases. CDR3 length equals 16 residues. Germline V gene lookup returns CDR1 SGHTA and CDR2 FQGTGA. The V end lost 5 bases, the J end lost 2 bases, and 13 bases lay between the germline ends.

The chain uses TRBV5-1 and TRBJ1-1; D perhaps matches TRBD1 (5 bases). V lost 0 bases and J 0 bases, leaving 9 bases between the germline ends. Looked up from germline, CDR1 is SGHRS and CDR2 is YFSETQ. This CDR3 has 15 amino acids. CDR3 in DNA: TGCGCCAGCAGCTTGGCGACAGACATGAACACTGAAGCTTTCTTT. Encoded protein: CASSLATDMNTEAFF.

This clone came up a few times. This sequence joins TRBV11-2 and TRBJ1-2; TRBD1 is a possible D gene (6 bases). Germline V gives CDR1 SGHAT, CDR2 FQNNGV. Trimming took 7 bases from V and 6 from J, leaving 18 bases between them. This CDR3 is built from 14 residues. The CDR3 coding sequence is TGTGCCAGCAACTCGATACAGGGCTTCCATGGCTACACCTTC. Its translation is CASNSIQGFHGYTF.

This chain links TRBV15 with TRBJ1-5; no firm D call. Germline CDR1 reads LNHNV; CDR2 reads YYDKDF (reference sequence). CDR3 length: 15 amino acids. V was pared by 1 base and J by 0 bases, with 7 bases between. The CDR3 sequence is CATSRGVYSNQPQHF. The DNA for the CDR3 is TGTGCCACCAGCAGAGGGGTTTATAGCAATCAGCCCCAGCATTTT.

The chain employs TRBV20-1 and TRBJ1-4; the D is unclear. The CDR3 has 10 residues. Looked up from germline, CDR1 is DFQATT and CDR2 is SNEGSKA (reference sequence). Trimming left V 3 bases short and J 6 bases short, with 2 bases between. In nucleotides, the CDR3 is TGCAGTGCTAGTCATGAAAAACTGTTTTTT. Encoded protein: CSASHEKLFF.

The rearrangement links TRBV27 to TRBJ2-7; a weak D match, TRBD2 (6 bases). Germline lookup yields CDR1 MNHEY and CDR2 SMNVEV (reference sequence). The CDR3 spans 15 residues. With 6 bases removed from V and 0 bases from J, the gap between germline ends came to 15 bases. The CDR3 loop reads CASRSSGGSSYEQYF. CDR3 DNA sequence: TGTGCCAGCAGGAGTAGTGGGGGGAGCTCCTACGAGCAGTACTTC.

The chain is built from TRBV28 and TRBJ2-7; weak D call: TRBD2 (5 bases). CDR3 length: 12 amino acids. Germline-derived CDR1 and CDR2 are MDHEN and SYDVKM. Trimming shortened V by 3 bases and J by 6 bases, and 9 bases separated the two germline ends. CDR3 nucleotides: TGTGCCAGCAGTTTCGAGGGATTCGAGCAGTACTTC. Protein: CASSFEGFEQYF.

The chain employs TRBV28 and TRBJ1-5; D is ambiguous. Between the trimmed V and J ends, which lost 1 base and 11 bases, there was a span of 6 bases. The CDR3 extends over 11 amino acids. From germline, CDR1 is MDHEN and CDR2 SYDVKM. The CDR3 here is CASSLFGTQHF. The CDR3 nucleotides are TGTGCCAGCAGTTTATTCGGGACCCAGCATTTT. The full variable domain, its missing parts supplied by reference TRBV28 and TRBJ1-5, is DVKVTQSSRYLVKRTGEKVFLECVQDMDHENMFWYRQDPGLGLRLIYFSYDVKMKEKGDIPEGYSVSREKKERFSLILESASTNQTSMYLCASSLFGTQHFGDGTRLSIL.

This clone was seen a few times. This CDR3 is also generated by other DNA sequences in the sample. The rearrangement links TRBV4-3 to TRBJ2-1; no definite D call. This CDR3 is built from 13 residues. Between the trimmed V and J ends, which lost 0 bases and 7 bases, there was a span of 7 bases. Germline V lookup: CDR1 LGHNA, CDR2 YSLEER. CDR3 sequence (DNA): TGCGCCAGCAGCCAAGATGTAGGTAATGAGCAGTTCTTC. It is translated as CASSQDVGNEQFF.

This rearrangement joins TRBV2 to TRBJ2-1, with a tentative D call TRBD2 (6 bases). Germline CDR1 reads SNHLY; CDR2 reads FYNNEI. V was cut by 7 bases and J by 0 bases, with 16 bases left in between. The length of the CDR3 is 16 residues. The CDR3 nucleotides read TGTGCCAGCATTCCCTATAGCGGTAGCTCCTACAATGAGCAGTTCTTC. Its protein product is CASIPYSGSSYNEQFF.

The rearrangement uses TRBV5-4 and TRBJ1-5; 7 bases line up with TRBD1. Germline V CDR1 and CDR2: SGHNT, YYREEE (reference sequence). The J segment lost 11 bases and the V segment lost 0 bases, leaving 11 bases of the junction unmatched. The length of the CDR3 is 15 residues. The chain's CDR3 is CASSLAGQSPGAQHF. The CDR3 DNA is TGTGCCAGCAGCTTGGCGGGACAGTCTCCTGGAGCCCAGCATTTT.

The rearrangement uses TRBV10-3 and TRBJ1-2; D call uncertain. Deletions cut 6 bases from V and 4 bases from J, with 18 bases between. In germline, CDR1 is ENHRY, CDR2 SYGVKD. The length of the CDR3 is 15 residues. In nucleotides, the CDR3 is TGTGCCATCAGCTTCCCGGACCTGGGAGGCTATGGCTACACCTTC. Protein product: CAISFPDLGGYGYTF.

This chain connects TRBV5-1 to TRBJ2-2, with TRBD2 identical over 7 bases. Germline lookup yields CDR1 SGHRS and CDR2 YFSETQ. The V gene end was trimmed by 1 base and the J gene end by 3 bases; junction bases not matched to a gene: 9. This CDR3 region has 17 residues. The CDR3 spells CASSLSGLVGDTGELFF. The CDR3, as DNA: TGCGCCAGCAGCTTGTCAGGACTAGTGGGCGACACCGGGGAGCTGTTTTTT.

This clone was detected only a few times. The junction departs from the called germline gene at one end, perhaps through a read error. The genes are TRBV18 and TRBJ2-7; maybe TRBD2 (5 bases). Germline V CDR1 and CDR2: KGHSH, LQKENI. The CDR3 is made up of 12 amino acids. CDR3: CASSPDEGTPRF. For the CDR3, the DNA is TGTGCCAGCTCACCCGATGAGGGCACACCCCGCTTC. Full variable domain (rest looked up from reference TRBV18 and TRBJ2-7): NAGVMQNPRHLVRRRGQEARLRCSPMKGHSHVYWYRQLPEEGLKFMVYLQKENIIDESGMPKERFSAEFPKEGPSILRIQQVVRGDSAAYFCASSPDEGTPRFGPGTRLTVT.

J is TRBJ2-7 and V is TRBV7-3; the D gene is possibly TRBD1 (6 bases). The V end was cut by 4 bases, the J end by 1 base, with 20 bases between. The CDR3 spans 17 residues. Germline-derived CDR1 and CDR2 are SGHTA and FQGTGA. The CDR3 bases are TGTGCCAGCAGCTCCCAACTTCCCCTGGGACATTCCTACGAGCAGTACTTC. It encodes CASSSQLPLGHSYEQYF.

V is TRBV7-9 and J is TRBJ2-1, with TRBD2 identical over 11 bases. CDR1 is SEHNR and CDR2 is FQNEAQ in the germline V gene (reference sequence). V lost 7 bases, J lost 1 base, and 6 bases stayed unmatched. CDR3 length equals 16 residues. CDR3 sequence reads: CASNAGLAASYNEQFF. CDR3 DNA sequence: TGTGCCAGCAACGCGGGACTAGCGGCTTCCTACAATGAGCAGTTCTTC.

The chain joins TRBV7-2 to TRBJ2-1; maybe TRBD2 (6 bases). Germline V gene sequence: CDR1 SGHTA, CDR2 FQGNSA. Trimming stripped 5 bases from V and 3 bases from J, with 14 bases between. This CDR3 is 15 amino acids long. The CDR3 DNA is TGTGCCAGCAGCCCCGGGGCTAGCGTCTACAATGAGCAGTTCTTC. It is translated as CASSPGASVYNEQFF.

This clone was observed a single time. The V gene is TRBV7-8, the J gene TRBJ1-1, with D uncertain. The V and J ends lost 2 bases and 0 bases respectively, with 7 bases between them. Germline V lookup: CDR1 SGHVS, CDR2 FQNEAQ. The CDR3 totals 14 residues. The CDR3 DNA is TGTGCCAGCAGCTTAATAACCGTGAACACTGAAGCTTTCTTT. It translates to CASSLITVNTEAFF.

The table lists this clone with a few counts. This chain connects TRBV15 to TRBJ2-2; D ambiguous. The CDR3 has 14 amino acids. V lost 1 base, J lost 0 bases, and 3 bases lay in between. Germline assignment: CDR1 LNHNV and CDR2 YYDKDF (reference sequence). CDR3 region: CATSRGTNTGELFF. The CDR3 DNA follows: TGTGCCACCAGCAGAGGCACGAACACCGGGGAGCTGTTTTTT.

This clone was seen only a few times. This chain connects TRBV10-2 to TRBJ2-6; the match to TRBD2 covers 7 bases. The CDR3 consists of 15 residues. Trimming at V came to 2 bases and at J to 4 bases, leaving 2 bases not matched to a gene. Germline values: CDR1 WSHSY, CDR2 SAAADI. CDR3 in DNA: TGCGCCAGCAGTGAGCTGGGAGGGGGGGCCAACGTCCTGACTTTC. It is translated as CASSELGGGANVLTF.

This rearrangement joins TRBV27 to TRBJ2-5; no clear D. There are 15 residues in the CDR3. V dropped 1 base and J dropped 2 bases, with 11 bases sitting between them. In germline, CDR1 is MNHEY, CDR2 SMNVEV (reference sequence). The CDR3 region is CASSLWATSQETQYF. The CDR3 region has the DNA TGTGCCAGCAGTTTATGGGCGACATCACAAGAGACCCAGTACTTC.

This clone was recorded only once. V gene TRBV15 combines with J gene TRBJ1-1, with TRBD1 identical over 8 bases. Germline V gene sequence: CDR1 LNHNV, CDR2 YYDKDF (reference sequence). This CDR3 is 14 amino acids long. The J segment lost 0 bases and the V segment lost 8 bases, leaving 5 bases of the junction unmatched. CDR3 protein: CATRPGGLNTEAFF. For the CDR3, the DNA is TGTGCCACCCGCCCAGGGGGCTTGAACACTGAAGCTTTCTTT.

Only a few counts were recorded for this clone. The chain combines TRBV7-9 with TRBJ1-5; perhaps TRBD1 as D (5 bases). Germline values: CDR1 SEHNR, CDR2 FQNEAQ (reference sequence). The V and J ends lost 0 bases and 8 bases respectively, with 11 bases between them. The CDR3 has 14 residues. The CDR3: CASSLAGVGEPQHF. The CDR3 bases are TGTGCCAGCAGCTTAGCAGGGGTGGGGGAGCCCCAGCATTTT.

This clone has only a few counts. This sequence joins TRBV10-3 and TRBJ1-4; D not certain. Germline V gene data show CDR1 as ENHRY and CDR2 as SYGVKD. The V end lost 7 bases, the J end lost 0 bases, and 6 bases lay between the germline ends. CDR3 length: 13 amino acids. The CDR3 loop reads CAIKGTTNEKLFF. In DNA, the CDR3 is TGTGCCATCAAGGGAACAACTAATGAAAAACTGTTTTTT.